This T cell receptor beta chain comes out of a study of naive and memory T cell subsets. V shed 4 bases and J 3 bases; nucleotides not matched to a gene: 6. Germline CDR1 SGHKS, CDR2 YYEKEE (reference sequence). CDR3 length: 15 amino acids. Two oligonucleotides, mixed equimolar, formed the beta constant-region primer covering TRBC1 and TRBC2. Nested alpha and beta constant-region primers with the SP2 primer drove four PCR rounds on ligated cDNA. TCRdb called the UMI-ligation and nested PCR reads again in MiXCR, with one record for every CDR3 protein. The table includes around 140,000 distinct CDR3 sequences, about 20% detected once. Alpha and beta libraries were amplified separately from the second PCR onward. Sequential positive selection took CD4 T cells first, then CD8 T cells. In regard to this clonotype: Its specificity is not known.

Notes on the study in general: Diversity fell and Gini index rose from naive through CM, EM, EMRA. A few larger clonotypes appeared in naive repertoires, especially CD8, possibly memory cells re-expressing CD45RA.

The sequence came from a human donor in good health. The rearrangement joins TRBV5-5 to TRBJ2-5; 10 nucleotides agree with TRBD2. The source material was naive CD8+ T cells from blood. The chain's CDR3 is CASSRISGRKETQYF. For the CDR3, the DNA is TGTGCCAGCAGCCGAATTAGCGGGAGGAAAGAGACCCAGTACTTC.